The 15 T cell receptor beta chains below all came from one sample that was sequenced in a study of CD8 T cells in Susac syndrome. Random hexamers served to reverse transcribe roughly 0.45 to 1 ug RNA. TCRdb ran MiXCR on the immunoSEQ multiplex PCR reads and lists one entry per CDR3 protein. This sample has around 300,000 distinct CDR3 sequences; about 91% occur once, and the top ten carry over 0.05%. Sequencing input: CD4+ T cells from PBMCs. The receptors come from a human donor with multiple sclerosis.

Only one count was recorded for this clonotype. The chain joins TRBV11-1 to TRBJ2-7, with a possible D match to TRBD2 (5 bases). Germline V gene sequence: CDR1 SGHAT, CDR2 FQDESV (reference sequence). The length of the CDR3 is 14 residues. V shed 5 bases and J shed 2 bases, with 13 bases lying between them. The DNA of the CDR3 is TGTGCCAGCAGCCTCCAAAGACTAACCTACGAGCAGTACTTC. This translates into CASSLQRLTYEQYF. The entire variable domain, with the rest obtained from reference TRBV11-1 and TRBJ2-7, is as follows: EAEVAQSPRYKITEKSQAVAFWCDPISGHATLYWYRQILGQGPELLVQFQDESVVDDSQLPKDRFSAERLKGVDSTLKIQPAELGDSAMYLCASSLQRLTYEQYFGPGTRLTVT.

The genes are TRBV12-5 and TRBJ2-7; D is undetermined. This CDR3 region has 13 residues. V lost 0 bases, J lost 3 bases, and 6 bases lay in between. Germline loops: CDR1 LGHNT, CDR2 FRNRAP. CDR3 bases: TGTGCTAGTGGTTTGGTACCAGACTACGAGCAGTACTTC. As protein: CASGLVPDYEQYF.

The chain uses TRBV20-1 and TRBJ1-1, with D unresolved. The length of the CDR3 is 13 residues. Germline V gene data show CDR1 as DFQATT and CDR2 as SNEGSKA (reference sequence). V lost 5 bases, J lost 1 base, and 11 bases lay in between. The CDR3 is CSAQALANTEAFF. The DNA for the CDR3 is TGCAGTGCTCAGGCGCTGGCGAACACTGAAGCTTTCTTT.

The chain combines TRBV10-3 with TRBJ2-1; D is ambiguous. Deletions cut 2 bases from V and 12 bases from J, with 8 bases between. Germline assignment: CDR1 ENHRY and CDR2 SYGVKD. CDR3 length: 11 residues. As DNA, the CDR3 is TGTGCCATCAGTGAGAAATGGGCGCAGTTCTTC. Encoded protein: CAISEKWAQFF.

This chain links TRBV6-1 with TRBJ1-5; no firm D call. The CDR3 contains 15 residues. Per germline, CDR1 MNHNS and CDR2 SASEGT. V was shortened by 4 bases and J by 0 bases, with 10 bases between the two germline ends. The CDR3 nucleotides are TGTGCCAGCAGTGCTCCAGGTCGTAGCAATCAGCCCCAGCATTTT. This gives the protein CASSAPGRSNQPQHF.

The chain links TRBV9 to TRBJ2-5; either TRBD1 or TRBD2 may supply D (5 bases each). The CDR3 contains 13 residues. The ends were cut back, 4 bases at V and 5 bases at J, with 12 bases in the middle. Germline loops: CDR1 SGDLS, CDR2 YYNGEE. The DNA of the CDR3 is TGTGCCAGCAGCTGGGGGTCCGGGGAGACCCAGTACTTC. Residues: CASSWGSGETQYF. The whole variable domain, filled in from reference TRBV9 and TRBJ2-5, reads DSGVTQTPKHLITATGQRVTLRCSPRSGDLSVYWYQQSLDQGLQFLIQYYNGEERAKGNILERFSAQQFPDLHSELNLSSLELGDSALYFCASSWGSGETQYFGPGTRLLVL.

The chain links TRBV3-1 to TRBJ1-2; no definite D call. This CDR3 comprises 11 residues. Trimming shortened V by 1 base and J by 8 bases, and 5 bases separated the two germline ends. The germline gives CDR1 LGHDT, CDR2 YNNKEL (reference sequence). The CDR3 sequence: CASSQGMGYTF. Written as DNA, the CDR3 is TGTGCCAGCAGCCAAGGAATGGGCTACACCTTC.

This chain joins TRBV11-2 and TRBJ2-3; TRBD1 might be the D (6 bases). Germline V gene data show CDR1 as SGHAT and CDR2 as FQNNGV. V was cut by 1 base and J by 2 bases, with 13 bases left in between. This CDR3 is 16 amino acids long. CDR3 sequence reads: CASSLVYRAITDTQYF. The CDR3 DNA sequence: TGTGCCAGCAGCTTAGTCTACAGGGCAATCACAGATACGCAGTATTTT.

This chain connects TRBV30 to TRBJ1-6; no reliable D call. Germline V lookup: CDR1 GTSNPN, CDR2 SVGIG (reference sequence). This CDR3 contains 16 residues. V shed 0 bases and J shed 10 bases, with 19 bases lying between them. CDR3 residues: CAWSVKSGRRFSPLHF. CDR3 sequence (DNA): TGTGCCTGGAGTGTAAAGTCAGGTCGCCGATTCTCACCCCTCCACTTT.

The gene calls are TRBV3-1 and TRBJ2-2; the D is unclear. The ends were cut back, 4 bases at V and 0 bases at J, with 9 bases in the middle. CDR1 and CDR2 (germline): LGHDT, YNNKEL (reference sequence). The CDR3 runs 15 residues. The CDR3 is CASSPAQANTGELFF. Here the CDR3 DNA reads TGTGCCAGCAGCCCTGCGCAGGCGAACACCGGGGAGCTGTTTTTT.

V is TRBV14 and J is TRBJ2-1, with unresolved D. The CDR3 has 15 residues. V was trimmed by 3 bases and J by 8 bases, leaving 17 bases between them. Looked up from germline, CDR1 is SGHDN and CDR2 is FVKESK. The CDR3 coding sequence is TGTGCCAGCAGCCATAAACTAAGGTTTGGCGATGAGCAGTTCTTC. Protein sequence: CASSHKLRFGDEQFF.

The chain employs TRBV12-3 or TRBV12-4 and TRBJ1-1; D is uncertain. Trimming took off 1 base at V and 5 bases at J, with 2 bases between the two ends. There are 11 residues in the CDR3. The CDR3 region is CASSLETEAFF. The CDR3 DNA is TGTGCCAGCAGTTTAGAAACTGAAGCTTTCTTT.

The chain uses TRBV12-3 or TRBV12-4 and TRBJ1-2; no clear D gene. V was shortened by 6 bases and J by 8 bases, with 19 bases between the two germline ends. The CDR3 is 14 amino acids. The CDR3 nucleotides are TGTGCCAGCAGCGACATGGGTTCGAGAGGGGGCTACACCTTC. The encoded protein is CASSDMGSRGGYTF.

The sample holds one count of this clonotype. The J gene is TRBJ2-1, the V gene TRBV7-2, with a possible D match to TRBD2 (6 bases). The CDR3 runs 14 residues. Per germline, CDR1 SGHTA and CDR2 FQGNSA. The ends were cut back, 5 bases at V and 2 bases at J, with 10 bases in the middle. The CDR3 is CASSGASAYNEQFF. CDR3 nucleotide sequence: TGTGCCAGCAGCGGGGCTAGCGCCTACAATGAGCAGTTCTTC.

This chain joins TRBV2 and TRBJ1-1; D is undetermined. Trimming took 0 bases from V and 6 from J, leaving 11 bases between them. The CDR3 spans 14 residues. Germline assignment: CDR1 SNHLY and CDR2 FYNNEI. CDR3 DNA sequence: TGTGCCAGCAGTGAAGCAGAAGGGTTGGCTGAAGCTTTCTTT. This translates into CASSEAEGLAEAFF. The full variable domain, in which reference TRBV2 and TRBJ1-1 provide the parts outside the CDR3, is EPEVTQTPSHQVTQMGQEVILRCVPISNHLYFYWYRQILGQKVEFLVSFYNNEISEKSEIFDDQFSVERPDGSNFTLKIRSTKLEDSAMYFCASSEAEGLAEAFFGQGTRLTVV.